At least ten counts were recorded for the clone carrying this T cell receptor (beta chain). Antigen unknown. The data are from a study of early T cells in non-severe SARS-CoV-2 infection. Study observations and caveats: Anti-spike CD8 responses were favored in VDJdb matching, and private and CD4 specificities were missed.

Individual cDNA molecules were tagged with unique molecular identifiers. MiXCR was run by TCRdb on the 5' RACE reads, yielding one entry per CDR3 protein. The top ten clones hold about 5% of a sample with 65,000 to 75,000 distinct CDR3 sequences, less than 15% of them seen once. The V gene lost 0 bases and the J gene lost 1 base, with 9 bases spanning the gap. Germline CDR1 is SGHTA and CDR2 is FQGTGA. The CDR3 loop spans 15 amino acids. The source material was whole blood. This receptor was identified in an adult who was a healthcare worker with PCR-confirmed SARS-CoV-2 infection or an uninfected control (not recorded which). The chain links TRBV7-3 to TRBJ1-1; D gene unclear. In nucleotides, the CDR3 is TGTGCCAGCAGCTTAACGGGTGCAGCGAACACTGAAGCTTTCTTT. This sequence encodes CASSLTGAANTEAFF.